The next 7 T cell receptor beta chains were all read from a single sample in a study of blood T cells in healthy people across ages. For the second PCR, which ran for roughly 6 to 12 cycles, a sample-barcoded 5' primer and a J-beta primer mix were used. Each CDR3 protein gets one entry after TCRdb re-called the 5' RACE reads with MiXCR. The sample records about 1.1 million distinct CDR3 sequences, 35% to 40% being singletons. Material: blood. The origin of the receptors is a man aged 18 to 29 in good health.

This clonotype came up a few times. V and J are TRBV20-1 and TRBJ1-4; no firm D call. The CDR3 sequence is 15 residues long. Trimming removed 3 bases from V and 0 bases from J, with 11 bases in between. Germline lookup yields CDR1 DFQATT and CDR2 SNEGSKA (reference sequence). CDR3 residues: CSASVQTATNEKLFF. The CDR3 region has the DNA TGCAGTGCTAGCGTCCAGACCGCAACTAATGAAAAACTGTTTTTT.

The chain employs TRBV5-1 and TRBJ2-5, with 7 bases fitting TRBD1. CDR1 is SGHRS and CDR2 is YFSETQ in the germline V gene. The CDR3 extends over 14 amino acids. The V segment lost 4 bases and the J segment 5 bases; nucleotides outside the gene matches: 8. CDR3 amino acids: CASSDGTAGETQYF. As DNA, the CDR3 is TGCGCCAGCAGCGATGGGACAGCTGGGGAGACCCAGTACTTC.

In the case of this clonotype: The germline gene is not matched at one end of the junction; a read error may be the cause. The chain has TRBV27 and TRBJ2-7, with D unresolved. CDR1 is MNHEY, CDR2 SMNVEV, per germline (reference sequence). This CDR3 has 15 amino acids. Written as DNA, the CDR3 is TGTGCCGGCAGTTCATACAGTCGCCTCTCCTACGAGCAGTACTTC. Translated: CAGSSYSRLSYEQYF.

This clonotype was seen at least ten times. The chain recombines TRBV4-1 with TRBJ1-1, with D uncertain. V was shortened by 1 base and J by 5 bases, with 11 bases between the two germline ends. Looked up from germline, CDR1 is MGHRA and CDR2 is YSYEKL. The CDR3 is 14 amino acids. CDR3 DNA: TGCGCCAGCAGCCAAGTCGCTGGCTGGACTGAAGCTTTCTTT. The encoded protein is CASSQVAGWTEAFF.

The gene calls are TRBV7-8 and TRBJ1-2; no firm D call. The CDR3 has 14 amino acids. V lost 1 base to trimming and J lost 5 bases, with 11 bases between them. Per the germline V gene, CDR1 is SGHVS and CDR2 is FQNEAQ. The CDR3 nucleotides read TGTGCCAGCAGCTTAGTGAACAAGGGATATGGCTACACCTTC. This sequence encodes CASSLVNKGYGYTF.

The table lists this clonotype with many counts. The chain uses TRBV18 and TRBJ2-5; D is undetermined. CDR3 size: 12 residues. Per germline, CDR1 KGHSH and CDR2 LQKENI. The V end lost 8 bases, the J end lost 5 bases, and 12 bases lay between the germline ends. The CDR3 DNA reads TGTGCCAGCAGCCCCAGTAGGGAGACCCAGTACTTC. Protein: CASSPSRETQYF.

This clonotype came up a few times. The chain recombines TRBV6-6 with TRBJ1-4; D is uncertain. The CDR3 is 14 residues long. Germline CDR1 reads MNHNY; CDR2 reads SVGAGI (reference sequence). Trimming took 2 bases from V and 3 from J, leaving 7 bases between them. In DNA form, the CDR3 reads TGTGCCAGCAGTTACGGTCAGGCTAATGAAAAACTGTTTTTT. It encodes CASSYGQANEKLFF.